These 32 T cell receptor beta chains came from one sample sequenced in a study of blood T cell repertoires in COVID-19. TCRdb's table, derived via immunoSEQ multiplex PCR, lists solely in-frame clones and lacks some. The sample carries over 100,000 clones, less than 85% recorded once. Sequencing input: peripheral blood. All receptors derive from an older woman with acute or convalescent COVID-19.

This chain uses TRBV28 with TRBJ2-1, with TRBD2 matching 7 bases. The CDR3 loop spans 13 amino acids. The germline CDR1 and CDR2 sequences are MDHEN and SYDVKM. V trimming: 8 bases; J trimming: 8 bases; junction bases outside the gene matches: 9. This CDR3 reads CASRTAGRDEQFF. CDR3 in DNA: TGTGCCAGCCGAACGGCGGGGAGGGATGAGCAGTTCTTC. Based on the CDR3 plus reference TRBV28 and TRBJ2-1, the full variable domain is DVKVTQSSRYLVKRTGEKVFLECVQDMDHENMFWYRQDPGLGLRLIYFSYDVKMKEKGDIPEGYSVSREKKERFSLILESASTNQTSMYLCASRTAGRDEQFFGPGTRLTVL.

V gene TRBV5-4 combines with J gene TRBJ1-1; the match to TRBD1 covers 12 bases. Trimming took 4 bases from V and 4 from J; bases not matched to a gene: 8. Germline assignment: CDR1 SGHNT and CDR2 YYREEE (reference sequence). CDR3 length: 16 amino acids. CDR3 region: CASSPGTGGRVTEAFF. CDR3 DNA sequence: TGTGCCAGCAGCCCCGGGACAGGGGGCAGAGTCACTGAAGCTTTCTTT.

This clone has only a few counts. V is TRBV2 and J is TRBJ2-7; TRBD2 agrees at 9 bases. After removal of 1 base from V and 5 bases from J, the junction contained 6 bases not matched to a gene. The CDR3 has 15 residues. Per the germline V gene, CDR1 is SNHLY and CDR2 is FYNNEI. This CDR3 reads CASSEVVAGEDEQYF. The CDR3 nucleotides read TGTGCCAGCAGTGAAGTCGTAGCGGGAGAGGACGAGCAGTACTTC. Filled out from reference TRBV2 and TRBJ2-7, the complete variable domain reads EPEVTQTPSHQVTQMGQEVILRCVPISNHLYFYWYRQILGQKVEFLVSFYNNEISEKSEIFDDQFSVERPDGSNFTLKIRSTKLEDSAMYFCASSEVVAGEDEQYFGPGTRLTVT.

Here the CDR3 DNA reads TGTGCCAGCAGCCCTGGGCCCGCTCAGCCCCAGCATTTT. Translated: CASSPGPAQPQHF. V is TRBV11-1 and J is TRBJ1-5, with D hard to call. Germline values: CDR1 SGHAT, CDR2 FQDESV (reference sequence). Deletions cut 5 bases from V and 6 bases from J, with 11 bases between. The CDR3 has 13 residues.

The V and J genes are TRBV5-1 and TRBJ2-5, with 7 bases aligning to TRBD2. CDR1 is SGHRS and CDR2 is YFSETQ in the germline V gene. The CDR3 totals 16 residues. With V trimmed by 5 bases and J by 5 bases, 15 bases remained unmatched. The DNA for the CDR3 is TGCGCCAGCAGACGTATAGCGGGTGGGGGTCGGGAGACCCAGTACTTC. This translates into CASRRIAGGGRETQYF.

The genes are TRBV6-5 and TRBJ2-7; a weak D match, TRBD2 (5 bases). Germline V lookup: CDR1 MNHEY, CDR2 SVGAGI. V was trimmed by 6 bases and J by 6 bases, leaving 12 bases between them. The CDR3 runs to 12 residues. The CDR3 bases are TGTGCCAGCAGACTCTACGGAGGCGAGCAGTACTTC. It translates to CASRLYGGEQYF.

This sequence joins TRBV4-1 and TRBJ2-1, with 9 bases that match TRBD1. V lost 6 bases to trimming and J lost 7 bases; unmatched junction nucleotides: 7. The germline gives CDR1 MGHRA, CDR2 YSYEKL. The CDR3 is 14 amino acids. The CDR3 nucleotides are TGCGCCAGCAGGACCGGGACAGGGAATAATGAGCAGTTCTTC. This codes for CASRTGTGNNEQFF.

CDR3 nucleotide sequence: TGTGCCAGCAGTGAAAGGGACAGGGGAGCGGGCTACACCTTC. It yields the protein CASSERDRGAGYTF. The genes are TRBV6-1 and TRBJ1-2; 10 nucleotides line up with TRBD1. The CDR3 has 14 amino acids. The V and J ends lost 2 bases and 8 bases, in that order; junction bases with no gene match: 5. Germline V gene sequence: CDR1 MNHNS, CDR2 SASEGT.

The V and J genes are TRBV5-5 and TRBJ1-5; possible D gene TRBD1, 5 bases. This CDR3 contains 16 residues. CDR1 and CDR2 from the germline V gene are SGHKS and YYEKEE (reference sequence). Trimming stripped 0 bases from V and 6 bases from J, with 16 bases between. The CDR3 coding sequence is TGTGCCAGCAGCTTGGAGTTTAGGGGTTCGGGTCAGCCCCAGCATTTT. Protein product: CASSLEFRGSGQPQHF.

This rearrangement joins TRBV27 to TRBJ2-5, with a possible D match to TRBD1 (6 bases). This CDR3 comprises 15 residues. The germline gives CDR1 MNHEY, CDR2 SMNVEV (reference sequence). V lost 6 bases and J lost 1, with 15 bases in between. In DNA, the CDR3 is TGTGCCAGCAGGGGAACGGGGACACTCCAAGAGACCCAGTACTTC. It encodes CASRGTGTLQETQYF.

Regarding this clone: Other DNA sequences from this sample encode an identical CDR3 as well. The chain recombines TRBV30 with TRBJ2-3; perhaps TRBD2 as D (7 bases). There are 15 residues in the CDR3. CDR1 and CDR2 (germline): GTSNPN, SVGIG (reference sequence). Trimming took off 0 bases at V and 1 base at J, with 11 bases between the two ends. The CDR3 coding sequence is TGTGCCTGGAGTGTGGGGGGGCGAGGCACAGATACGCAGTATTTT. It yields the protein CAWSVGGRGTDTQYF.

V usage is TRBV30 and J usage is TRBJ1-5; 8 bases are shared with TRBD1. The CDR3 length is 13 residues. CDR1 and CDR2 (germline): GTSNPN, SVGIG (reference sequence). CDR3 region: CACRDRSDQPQHF. In DNA, the CDR3 is TGTGCTTGTCGGGACAGGTCGGATCAGCCCCAGCATTTT.

The chain links TRBV18 to TRBJ2-1; 8 bases map to TRBD1. The junction had 16 bases not matched to a gene; V was cut back by 2 bases and J by 1 base. The length of the CDR3 is 20 residues. The germline gives CDR1 KGHSH, CDR2 LQKENI. The CDR3 here is CASSPVGTGGRRRSYNEQFF. In DNA, the CDR3 is TGTGCCAGCTCACCAGTGGGCACAGGGGGTAGGCGGCGGTCCTACAATGAGCAGTTCTTC.

This clone was seen a single time. The V call is TRBV11-2, the J call TRBJ2-7, with 8 bases that match TRBD1. Trimming at V came to 4 bases and at J to 2 bases, leaving 4 bases not matched to a gene. CDR3 size: 14 residues. Germline V gene lookup returns CDR1 SGHAT and CDR2 FQNNGV. CDR3 sequence (DNA): TGTGCCAGCAGCTACGGACAGGGTCCCTACGAGCAGTACTTC. Translation: CASSYGQGPYEQYF.

This clone was detected only a few times. This rearrangement joins TRBV19 to TRBJ2-1; tentatively, D is TRBD2 (6 bases). The V gene lost 0 bases and the J gene lost 2 bases, with 14 bases spanning the gap. CDR3 size: 17 residues. Germline CDR1 reads LNHDA; CDR2 reads SQIVND (reference sequence). Here the CDR3 reads CASSIDRAEGTYNEQFF. The CDR3 DNA is TGTGCCAGTAGTATAGATCGAGCGGAGGGTACCTACAATGAGCAGTTCTTC. The full variable domain, rest sourced from reference TRBV19 and TRBJ2-1, is DGGITQSPKYLFRKEGQNVTLSCEQNLNHDAMYWYRQDPGQGLRLIYYSQIVNDFQKGDIAEGYSVSREKKESFPLTVTSAQKNPTAFYLCASSIDRAEGTYNEQFFGPGTRLTVL.

This chain joins TRBV15 and TRBJ2-2; 10 bases agree with TRBD1. Germline V lookup: CDR1 LNHNV, CDR2 YYDKDF (reference sequence). The CDR3 totals 18 residues. Losses at the gene ends were 1 base for V and 1 base for J; bases not matched to a gene: 6. The CDR3 nucleotides read TGTGCCACCAGCAGAGGCCCTGGACAGGGGGGGAACACCGGGGAGCTGTTTTTT. This codes for CATSRGPGQGGNTGELFF. The whole variable domain, filled in from reference TRBV15 and TRBJ2-2, reads DAMVIQNPRYQVTQFGKPVTLSCSQTLNHNVMYWYQQKSSQAPKLLFHYYDKDFNNEADTPDNFQSRRPNTSFCFLDIRSPGLGDTAMYLCATSRGPGQGGNTGELFFGEGSRLTVL.

The chain employs TRBV12-3 or TRBV12-4 and TRBJ1-1; possibly TRBD1 for D (5 bases). V lost 5 bases and J 5 bases, leaving 9 bases between the germline ends. The CDR3 totals 12 residues. The CDR3 spells CASSPKGTEAFF. The CDR3 DNA sequence: TGTGCCAGCAGTCCCAAGGGGACTGAAGCTTTCTTT.

CDR3: CASTAGYGYTF. The DNA for the CDR3 is TGTGCCAGCACCGCGGGATATGGCTACACCTTC. The chain couples TRBV5-8 to TRBJ1-2; D gene unclear. The germline V and J ends were trimmed by 6 bases and 5 bases, with 8 bases remaining between them. The germline CDR1 and CDR2 sequences are SGHTS and YDEGEE. The length of the CDR3 is 11 residues.

The chain uses TRBV7-9 and TRBJ2-5, with 7 positions matching TRBD1. Germline CDR1 SEHNR, CDR2 FQNEAQ (reference sequence). The CDR3 is 16 residues long. The ends lost 0 bases at V and 1 base at J; junction bases unmatched: 5. The CDR3 loop is CASSLANRGIQETQYF. The CDR3 region has the DNA TGTGCCAGCAGCTTAGCTAACAGGGGAATCCAAGAGACCCAGTACTTC.

J is TRBJ2-3 and V is TRBV4-3; D gene unclear. The germline CDR1 and CDR2 sequences are LGHNA and YSLEER. The V gene lost 0 bases and the J gene lost 2 bases, with 15 bases spanning the gap. There are 17 residues in the CDR3. CDR3: CASSQEGGGLATDTQYF. CDR3 DNA sequence: TGCGCCAGCAGCCAAGAAGGCGGCGGCCTTGCCACAGATACGCAGTATTTT.

The chain links TRBV6-2 or TRBV6-3 to TRBJ2-1; perhaps TRBD2 as D (5 bases). The CDR3 sequence is 14 residues long. V was shortened by 4 bases and J by 4 bases, with 11 bases between the two germline ends. CDR1 is MNHEY, CDR2 SVGEGT, per germline. The CDR3 DNA reads as TGTGCCAGCAGTTCGGTGGAGGAGTACAATGAGCAGTTCTTC. The encoded protein is CASSSVEEYNEQFF.

V and J are TRBV3-1 (or the pseudogene TRBV3-2) and TRBJ1-2; D remains ambiguous. Germline loops: CDR1 LGHDT, CDR2 YNNKEL (reference sequence). With 0 bases removed from V and 0 bases from J, the gap between germline ends came to 11 bases. CDR3 length: 16 residues. The CDR3 spells CASSQDQRTANYGYTF. CDR3 DNA sequence: TGTGCCAGCAGCCAAGATCAGAGGACTGCTAACTATGGCTACACCTTC.

The rearrangement uses TRBV15 and TRBJ1-4; D is ambiguous. V lost 5 bases, J lost 0 bases, and 10 bases lay in between. The germline gives CDR1 LNHNV, CDR2 YYDKDF (reference sequence). The CDR3 extends over 15 amino acids. CDR3 nucleotide sequence: TGTGCCACCAGCCCAGGTGGTGCAACTAATGAAAAACTGTTTTTT. Translating gives CATSPGGATNEKLFF.

The CDR3: CASSVQVPKETQYF. The CDR3 DNA is TGCGCCAGCAGCGTACAGGTCCCCAAAGAGACCCAGTACTTC. V gene TRBV5-1 combines with J gene TRBJ2-5, with a weak D call TRBD1 (5 bases). V lost 4 bases and J 3 bases, leaving 13 bases between the germline ends. Germline CDR1 and CDR2: SGHRS and YFSETQ. The CDR3 has 14 residues.

This clone was observed once. This chain connects TRBV5-4 to TRBJ1-6; no definite D call. V was trimmed by 0 bases and J by 6 bases, leaving 10 bases between them. CDR1 SGHNT and CDR2 YYREEE come from the germline V gene (reference sequence). This CDR3 spans 15 amino acids. The CDR3 DNA follows: TGTGCCAGCAGCTTGGGTTTTTCTCCTAATTCACCCCTCCACTTT. Translating gives CASSLGFSPNSPLHF.

The CDR3 protein is CASSQELVGRPYGYTF. CDR3 DNA: TGTGCCAGCAGCCAAGAATTGGTGGGCAGGCCCTATGGCTACACCTTC. The chain recombines TRBV3-1 (or the pseudogene TRBV3-2) with TRBJ1-2, with D uncertain. Germline V gene sequence: CDR1 LGHDT, CDR2 YNNKEL (reference sequence). This CDR3 spans 16 amino acids. Trimming removed 0 bases from V and 4 bases from J, with 15 bases in between.

This sequence joins TRBV19 and TRBJ1-1, with 7 bases lining up with TRBD1. From germline, CDR1 is LNHDA and CDR2 SQIVND (reference sequence). J was trimmed by 1 base and V by 5 bases; bases with no gene match: 7. CDR3 size: 15 residues. The CDR3: CASSPQGQPNTEAFF. The CDR3 bases are TGTGCCAGTAGTCCCCAGGGACAGCCGAACACTGAAGCTTTCTTT.

Only a few counts were recorded for this clone. The chain links TRBV5-6 to TRBJ2-1; D is possibly TRBD1 (6 bases). Trimming took 3 bases from V and 6 from J, leaving 19 bases between them. Germline CDR1 SGHDT, CDR2 YYEEEE. This CDR3 comprises 16 residues. The CDR3 sequence: CASSWNPSRGGNEQFF. The CDR3 coding sequence is TGTGCCAGCAGCTGGAATCCCTCCCGAGGGGGCAATGAGCAGTTCTTC.

The chain couples TRBV30 to TRBJ1-2, with TRBD1 matching 7 bases. Trimming removed 4 bases from V and 8 bases from J; junction bases left unmatched: 16. This CDR3 region has 15 residues. Germline CDR1 reads GTSNPN; CDR2 reads SVGIG (reference sequence). CDR3 sequence: CAWTPLTGQVKGYTF. CDR3 nucleotides: TGTGCCTGGACTCCCCTGACAGGGCAAGTGAAAGGCTACACCTTC.

This chain uses TRBV2 with TRBJ2-7, with D possibly being TRBD1 (6 bases). Germline loops: CDR1 SNHLY, CDR2 FYNNEI. The CDR3 has 13 amino acids. Trimming cost V 4 bases and J 4 bases, with 11 bases left between them. CDR3 bases: TGTGCCAGCAGTGGACAGGTGGGGTACGAGCAGTACTTC. It codes for CASSGQVGYEQYF.

The chain employs TRBV6-5 and TRBJ2-7; 7 bases match TRBD2. After removal of 6 bases from V and 0 bases from J, the junction contained 8 bases not matched to a gene. The CDR3 extends over 15 amino acids. From germline, CDR1 is MNHEY and CDR2 SVGAGI. This chain's CDR3 is CASRRDYQSSYEQYF. CDR3 nucleotides: TGTGCCAGCAGGCGGGACTACCAGAGCTCCTACGAGCAGTACTTC.

The rearrangement joins TRBV3-1 (or the pseudogene TRBV3-2) to TRBJ1-5; D is perhaps TRBD1 (6 bases). Trimming left V 1 base short and J 5 bases short, with 12 bases between. The CDR3 consists of 15 residues. CDR1 is LGHDT, CDR2 YNNKEL, per germline (reference sequence). The CDR3 DNA is TGTGCCAGCAGCCAAGGGCAGGGGTATTATCAGCCCCAGCATTTT. Its translation: CASSQGQGYYQPQHF.